This TCR beta chain was captured in a study of blood T cell repertoires in COVID-19. The protocol was immunoSEQ multiplex PCR, while the TCRdb copy is restricted to in-frame clones and leaves out a portion. The table records around 130,000 clones, roughly four fifths of them present only once. Germline values: CDR1 SGDLS, CDR2 YYNGEE. V shed 2 bases and J 1 base; nucleotides not matched to a gene: 4. CDR3 length: 16 residues. The V call is TRBV9, the J call TRBJ2-3; 10 bases map to TRBD1. Sequenced sample: peripheral blood. This receptor was identified in a human donor in a cohort sampled during active COVID-19. The CDR3 sequence: CASSVGTGEGTDTQYF. In DNA form, the CDR3 reads TGTGCCAGCAGCGTCGGGACAGGGGAGGGCACAGATACGCAGTATTTT. Complete variable domain (other parts from reference TRBV9 and TRBJ2-3): DSGVTQTPKHLITATGQRVTLRCSPRSGDLSVYWYQQSLDQGLQFLIQYYNGEERAKGNILERFSAQQFPDLHSELNLSSLELGDSALYFCASSVGTGEGTDTQYFGPGTRLTVL.